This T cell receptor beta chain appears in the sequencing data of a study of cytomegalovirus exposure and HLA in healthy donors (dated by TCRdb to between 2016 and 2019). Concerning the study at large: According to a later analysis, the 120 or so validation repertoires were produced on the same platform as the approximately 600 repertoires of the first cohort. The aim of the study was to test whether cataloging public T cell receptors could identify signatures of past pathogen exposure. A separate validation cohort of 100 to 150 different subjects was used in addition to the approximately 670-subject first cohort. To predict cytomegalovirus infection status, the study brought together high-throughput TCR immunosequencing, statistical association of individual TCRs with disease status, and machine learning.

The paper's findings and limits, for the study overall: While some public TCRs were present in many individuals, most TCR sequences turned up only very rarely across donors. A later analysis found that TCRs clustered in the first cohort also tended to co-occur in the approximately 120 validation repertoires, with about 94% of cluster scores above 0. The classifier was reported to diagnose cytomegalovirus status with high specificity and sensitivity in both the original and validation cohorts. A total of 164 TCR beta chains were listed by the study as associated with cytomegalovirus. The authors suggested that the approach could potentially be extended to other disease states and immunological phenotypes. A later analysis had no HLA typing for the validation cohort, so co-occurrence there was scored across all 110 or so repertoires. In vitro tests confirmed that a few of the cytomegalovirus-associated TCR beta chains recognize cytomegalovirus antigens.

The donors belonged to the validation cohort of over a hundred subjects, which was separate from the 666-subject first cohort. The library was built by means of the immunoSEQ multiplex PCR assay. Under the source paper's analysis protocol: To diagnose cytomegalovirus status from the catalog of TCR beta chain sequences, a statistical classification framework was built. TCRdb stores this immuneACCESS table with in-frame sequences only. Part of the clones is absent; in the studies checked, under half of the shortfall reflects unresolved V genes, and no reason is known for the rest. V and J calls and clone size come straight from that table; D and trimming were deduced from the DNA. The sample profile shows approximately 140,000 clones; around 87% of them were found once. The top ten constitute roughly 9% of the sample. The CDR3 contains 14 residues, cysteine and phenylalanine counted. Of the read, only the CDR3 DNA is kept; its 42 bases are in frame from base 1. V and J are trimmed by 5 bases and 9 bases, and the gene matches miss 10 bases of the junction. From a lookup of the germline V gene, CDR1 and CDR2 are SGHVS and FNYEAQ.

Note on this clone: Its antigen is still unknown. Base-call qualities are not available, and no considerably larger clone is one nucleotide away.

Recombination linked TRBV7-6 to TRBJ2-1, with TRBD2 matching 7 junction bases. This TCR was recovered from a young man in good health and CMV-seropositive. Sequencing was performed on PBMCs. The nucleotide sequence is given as TGTGCCAGCAGCGTCGGACTAGGCGGTAGTGAGCAGTTCTTC. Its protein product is CASSVGLGGSEQFF. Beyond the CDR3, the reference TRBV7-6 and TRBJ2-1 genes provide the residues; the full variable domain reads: GAGVSQSPRYKVTKRGQDVALRCDPISGHVSLYWYRQALGQGPEFLTYFNYEAQQDKSGLPNDRFSAERPEGSISTLTIQRTEQRDSAMYRCASSVGLGGSEQFFGPGTRLTVL.